This T cell receptor beta chain was profiled in a study of graft-versus-host responses after intestinal transplantation. This CDR3 region has 15 residues. V lost 3 bases, J lost 3 bases, and 6 bases stayed unmatched. Germline V gives CDR1 SGHRS, CDR2 YFSETQ. The method was immunoSEQ multiplex PCR; TCRdb's version includes in-frame clones alone and lacks a portion of them. Of over 80,000 clones in the sample, 90% to 95% were seen once. Note on this clone: The antigen is undetermined.

The TCR originated in a human donor who was the organ donor for an intestinal transplant. The sample here was unstimulated CD4+ T cells sorted from spleen or lymph node cells, taken before transplant. The chain employs TRBV5-1 and TRBJ2-5; 9 bases are a match to TRBD1. Written as DNA, the CDR3 is TGCGCCAGCAGCTCGACCGGGACAGGGAAAGAGACCCAGTACTTC. Translating it yields CASSSTGTGKETQYF.